This TCR beta chain was recovered during a study of T-cell reconstitution after alpha-beta-depleted transplantation in children. V shed 5 bases and J 2 bases; nucleotides not matched to a gene: 9. The CDR3 is made up of 17 amino acids. Findings and limits, study-wide: A year post-transplant, T-cell counts and diversity derived mostly from newly produced T cells. Day-60 TCRbeta diversity that was high in some patients was derived from surviving recipient T cells and thymic progenitors.

Regarding this clonotype: Its cognate antigen is unknown.

Unique molecular identifiers were built into the TCRbeta library. From the PCR reads, TCRdb called clonotypes with MiXCR, one entry per CDR3 protein. The sample yields 550,000 to 600,000 distinct CDR3 sequences, 20% to 25% seen once. This receptor was identified in a boy in the first two years of life who had a stem cell transplant for acute myeloid leukemia, so the T cells may come from the graft donor. The sample in question was PBMCs, mostly from graft donor cells, obtained 360 days after TCRalphabeta/CD19-depleted stem cell transplant. J is TRBJ2-2 and V is TRBV12-3 or TRBV12-4; 9 positions agree with TRBD1. CDR3: CASSPQDRGINTGELFF. The DNA of the CDR3 is TGTGCCAGCAGTCCTCAAGACAGGGGGATCAACACCGGGGAGCTGTTTTTT.